These T cell receptor beta chains were read from a single sample in a study of T-cell reconstitution after alpha-beta-depleted transplantation in children. Each CDR3 protein is one row after TCRdb ran MiXCR on the PCR reads. The sample carries 170,000 or so distinct CDR3 sequences, approximately 6.8% recorded once. The material sequenced was PBMCs from the stem cell graft donor, taken from the stem cell graft. Every receptor here comes from a human donor who donated a stem cell graft to a child with Wiskott-Aldrich syndrome. Each CDR3 is given with its conserved first and last residue. The D gene is left open where the match is weak. Not all rows give a size; the values are once, few, many and, for expanded clones, a class.

J,D,V,size,CDR3,DNA
TRBJ1-1,.,TRBV5-1,many,CASSLGQGILDTEAFF,TGCGCCAGCAGCTTGGGTCAGGGGATTTTGGACACTGAAGCTTTCTTT
TRBJ1-5,.,TRBV7-6,.,CASSLASAQPQHF,TGTGCCAGCAGCTTAGCGTCAGCTCAGCCCCAGCATTTT
TRBJ2-7,.,TRBV9,many,CASSPSVNEQYF,TGTGCCAGCAGCCCAAGCGTAAACGAGCAGTACTTC
TRBJ2-7,.,TRBV7-8,.,CASSLFGRISYEQYF,TGTGCCAGCAGCTTATTTGGCAGAATAAGCTACGAGCAGTACTTC
TRBJ2-7,.,TRBV7-9,few,CASSLDFRGVYEQYF,TGTGCCAGCAGCTTAGACTTCAGGGGTGTGTACGAGCAGTACTTC
TRBJ2-7,.,TRBV7-2,few,CASSLTLGAYYEQYF,TGTGCCAGCAGCTTAACCTTAGGGGCTTACTACGAGCAGTACTTC
TRBJ1-1,.,TRBV4-1,many,CASSQAAGGRTEAFF,TGCGCCAGCAGCCAAGCCGCCGGGGGCAGAACTGAAGCTTTCTTT
TRBJ2-7,.,TRBV3-1,many,CASSPPFSDAKDF,TGTGCCAGCAGCCCACCCTTTTCGGACGCCAAGGACTTC
TRBJ2-3,.,TRBV6-1,few,CASRPLSPDTQYF,TGTGCCAGCAGGCCTCTCTCCCCAGATACGCAGTATTTT
TRBJ2-1,.,TRBV29-1,many,CSVAGTRHNEQFF,TGCAGCGTAGCCGGGACTCGACACAATGAGCAGTTCTTC